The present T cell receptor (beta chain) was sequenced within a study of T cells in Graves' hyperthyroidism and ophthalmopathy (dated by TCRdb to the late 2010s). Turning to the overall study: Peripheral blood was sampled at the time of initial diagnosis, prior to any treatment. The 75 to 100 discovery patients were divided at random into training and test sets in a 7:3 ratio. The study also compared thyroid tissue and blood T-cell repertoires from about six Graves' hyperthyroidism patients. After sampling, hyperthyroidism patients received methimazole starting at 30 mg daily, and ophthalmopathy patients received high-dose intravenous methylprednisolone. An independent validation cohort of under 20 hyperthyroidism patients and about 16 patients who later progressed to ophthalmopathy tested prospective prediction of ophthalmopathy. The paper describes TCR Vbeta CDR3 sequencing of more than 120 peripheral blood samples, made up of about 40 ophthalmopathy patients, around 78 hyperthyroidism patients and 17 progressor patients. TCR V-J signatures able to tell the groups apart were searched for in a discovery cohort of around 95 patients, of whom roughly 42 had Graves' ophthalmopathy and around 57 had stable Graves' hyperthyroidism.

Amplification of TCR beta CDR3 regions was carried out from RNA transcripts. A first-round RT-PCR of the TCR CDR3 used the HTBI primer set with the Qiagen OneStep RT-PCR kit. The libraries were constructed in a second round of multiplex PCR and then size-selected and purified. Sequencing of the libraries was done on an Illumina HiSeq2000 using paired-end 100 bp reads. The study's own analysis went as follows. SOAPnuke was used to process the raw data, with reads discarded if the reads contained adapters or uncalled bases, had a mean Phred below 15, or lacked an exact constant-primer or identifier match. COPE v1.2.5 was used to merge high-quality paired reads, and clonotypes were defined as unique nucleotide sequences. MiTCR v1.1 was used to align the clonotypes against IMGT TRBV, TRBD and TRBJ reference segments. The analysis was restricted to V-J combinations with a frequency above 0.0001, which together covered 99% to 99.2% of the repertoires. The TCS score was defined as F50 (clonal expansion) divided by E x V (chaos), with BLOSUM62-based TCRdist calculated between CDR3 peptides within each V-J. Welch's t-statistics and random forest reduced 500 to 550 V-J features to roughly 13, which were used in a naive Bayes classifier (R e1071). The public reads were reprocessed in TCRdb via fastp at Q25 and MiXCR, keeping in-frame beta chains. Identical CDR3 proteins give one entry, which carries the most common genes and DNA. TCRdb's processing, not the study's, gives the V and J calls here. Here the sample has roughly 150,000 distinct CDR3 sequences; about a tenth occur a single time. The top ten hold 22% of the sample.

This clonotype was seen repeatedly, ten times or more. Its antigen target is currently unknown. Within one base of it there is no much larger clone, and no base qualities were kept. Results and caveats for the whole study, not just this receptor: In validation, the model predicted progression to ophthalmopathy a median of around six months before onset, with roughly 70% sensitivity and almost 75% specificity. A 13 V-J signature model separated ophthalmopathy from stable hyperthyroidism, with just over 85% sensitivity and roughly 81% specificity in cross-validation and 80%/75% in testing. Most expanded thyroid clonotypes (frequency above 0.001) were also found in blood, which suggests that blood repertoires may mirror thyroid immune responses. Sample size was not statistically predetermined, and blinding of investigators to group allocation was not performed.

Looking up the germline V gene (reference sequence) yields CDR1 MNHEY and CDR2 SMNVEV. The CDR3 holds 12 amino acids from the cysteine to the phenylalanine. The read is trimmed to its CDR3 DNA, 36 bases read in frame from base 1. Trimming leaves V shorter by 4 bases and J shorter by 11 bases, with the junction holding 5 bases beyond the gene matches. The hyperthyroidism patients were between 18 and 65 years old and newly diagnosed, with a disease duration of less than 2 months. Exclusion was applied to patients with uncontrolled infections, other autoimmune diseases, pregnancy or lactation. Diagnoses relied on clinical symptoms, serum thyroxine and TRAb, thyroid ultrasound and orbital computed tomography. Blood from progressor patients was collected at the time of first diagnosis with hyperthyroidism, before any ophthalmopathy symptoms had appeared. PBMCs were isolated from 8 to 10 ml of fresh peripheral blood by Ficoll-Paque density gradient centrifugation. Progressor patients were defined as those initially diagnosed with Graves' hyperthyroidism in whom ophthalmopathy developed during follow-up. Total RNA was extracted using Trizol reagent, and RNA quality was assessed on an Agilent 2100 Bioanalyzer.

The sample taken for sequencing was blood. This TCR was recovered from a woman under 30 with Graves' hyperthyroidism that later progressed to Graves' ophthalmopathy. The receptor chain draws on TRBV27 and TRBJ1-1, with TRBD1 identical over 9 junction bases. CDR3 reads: CASSSTTGGAFF. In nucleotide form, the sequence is TGTGCCAGCAGTTCGACGACAGGGGGTGCTTTCTTT.